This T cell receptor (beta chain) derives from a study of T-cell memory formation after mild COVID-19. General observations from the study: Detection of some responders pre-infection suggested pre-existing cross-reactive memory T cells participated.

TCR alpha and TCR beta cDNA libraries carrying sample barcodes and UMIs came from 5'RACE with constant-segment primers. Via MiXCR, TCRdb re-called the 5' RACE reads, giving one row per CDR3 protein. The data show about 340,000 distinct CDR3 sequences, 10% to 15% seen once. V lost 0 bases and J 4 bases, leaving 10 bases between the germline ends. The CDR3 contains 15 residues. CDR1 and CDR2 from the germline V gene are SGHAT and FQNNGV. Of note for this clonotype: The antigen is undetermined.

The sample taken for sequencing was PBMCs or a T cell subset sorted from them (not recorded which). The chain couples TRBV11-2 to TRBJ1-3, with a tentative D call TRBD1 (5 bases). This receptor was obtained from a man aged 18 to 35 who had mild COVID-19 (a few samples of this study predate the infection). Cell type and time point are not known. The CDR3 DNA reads TGTGCCAGCAGCTTAGACTGGGGCCTGGGAAACACCATATATTTT. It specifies CASSLDWGLGNTIYF.